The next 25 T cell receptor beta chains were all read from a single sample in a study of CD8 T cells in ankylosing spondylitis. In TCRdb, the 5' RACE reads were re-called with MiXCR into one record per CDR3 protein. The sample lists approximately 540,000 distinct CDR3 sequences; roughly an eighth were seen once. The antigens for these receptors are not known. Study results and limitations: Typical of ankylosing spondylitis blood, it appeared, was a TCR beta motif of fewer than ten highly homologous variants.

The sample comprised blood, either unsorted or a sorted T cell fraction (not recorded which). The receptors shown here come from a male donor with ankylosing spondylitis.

The CDR3 here is CASSTGSAYNEQFF. The CDR3 DNA follows: TGTGCCAGCAGCACTGGGTCCGCCTACAATGAGCAGTTCTTC. The chain joins TRBV4-2 to TRBJ2-1, with unresolved D. Germline assignment: CDR1 LGHNA and CDR2 YNFKEQ. The CDR3 is made up of 14 amino acids. V was cut by 5 bases and J by 2 bases, with 10 bases left in between.

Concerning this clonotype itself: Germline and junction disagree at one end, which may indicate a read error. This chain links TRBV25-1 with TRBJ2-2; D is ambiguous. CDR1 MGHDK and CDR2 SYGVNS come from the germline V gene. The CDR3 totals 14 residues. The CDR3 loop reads CASSEWPKTGELFF. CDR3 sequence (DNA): TGTGCCAGCAGTGAATGGCCGAAGACCGGGGAGCTGTTTTTT.

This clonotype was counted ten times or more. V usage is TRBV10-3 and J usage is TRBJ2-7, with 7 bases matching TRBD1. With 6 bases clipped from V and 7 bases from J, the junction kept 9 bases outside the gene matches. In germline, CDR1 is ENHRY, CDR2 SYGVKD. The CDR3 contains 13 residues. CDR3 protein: CAISRDREREQYF. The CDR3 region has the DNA TGTGCCATCAGCCGAGACAGGGAGAGGGAGCAGTACTTC.

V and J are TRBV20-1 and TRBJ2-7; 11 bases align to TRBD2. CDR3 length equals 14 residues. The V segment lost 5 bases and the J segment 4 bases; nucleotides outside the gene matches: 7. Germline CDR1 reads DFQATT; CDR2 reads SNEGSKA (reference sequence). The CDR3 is CSAVASGRKYEQYF. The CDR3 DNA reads TGCAGTGCTGTAGCTAGCGGGAGGAAATACGAGCAGTACTTC.

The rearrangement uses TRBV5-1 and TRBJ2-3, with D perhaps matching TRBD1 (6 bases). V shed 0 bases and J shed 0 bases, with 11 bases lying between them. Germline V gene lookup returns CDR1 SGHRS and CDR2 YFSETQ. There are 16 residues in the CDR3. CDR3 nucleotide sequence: TGCGCCAGCAGCTTGGGTCGGGACATCAGCACAGATACGCAGTATTTT. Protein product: CASSLGRDISTDTQYF.

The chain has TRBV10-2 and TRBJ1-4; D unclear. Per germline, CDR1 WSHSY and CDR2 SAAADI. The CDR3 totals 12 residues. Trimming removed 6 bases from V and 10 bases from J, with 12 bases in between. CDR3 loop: CASRPGDRKLFF. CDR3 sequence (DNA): TGCGCCAGCAGGCCCGGGGATCGAAAACTGTTTTTT.

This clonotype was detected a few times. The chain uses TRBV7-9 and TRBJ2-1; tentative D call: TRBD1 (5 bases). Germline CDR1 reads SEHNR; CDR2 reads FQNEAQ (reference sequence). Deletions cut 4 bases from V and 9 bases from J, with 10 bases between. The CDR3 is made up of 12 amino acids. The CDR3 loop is CASSSAQGEQFF. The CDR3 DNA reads TGTGCCAGCAGCTCCGCTCAGGGTGAGCAGTTCTTC.

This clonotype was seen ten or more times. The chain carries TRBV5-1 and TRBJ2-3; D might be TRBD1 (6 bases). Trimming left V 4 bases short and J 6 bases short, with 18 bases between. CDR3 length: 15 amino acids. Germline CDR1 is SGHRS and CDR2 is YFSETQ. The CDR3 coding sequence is TGCGCCAGCAGCCTCTACCGGACAGTTTCCGATACGCAGTATTTT. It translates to CASSLYRTVSDTQYF.

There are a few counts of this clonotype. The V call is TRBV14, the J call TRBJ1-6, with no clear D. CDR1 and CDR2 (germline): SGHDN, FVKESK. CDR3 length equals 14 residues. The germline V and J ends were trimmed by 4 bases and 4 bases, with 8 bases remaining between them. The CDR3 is CASSPGEYNSPLHF. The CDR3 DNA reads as TGTGCCAGCAGCCCCGGGGAGTATAATTCACCCCTCCACTTT.

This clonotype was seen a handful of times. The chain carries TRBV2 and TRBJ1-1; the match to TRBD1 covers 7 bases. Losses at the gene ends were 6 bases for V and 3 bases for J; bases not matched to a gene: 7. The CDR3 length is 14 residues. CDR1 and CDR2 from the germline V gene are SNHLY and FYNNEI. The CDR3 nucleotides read TGTGCCAGCAGGACCGGGACAGCCTACACTGAAGCTTTCTTT. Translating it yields CASRTGTAYTEAFF.

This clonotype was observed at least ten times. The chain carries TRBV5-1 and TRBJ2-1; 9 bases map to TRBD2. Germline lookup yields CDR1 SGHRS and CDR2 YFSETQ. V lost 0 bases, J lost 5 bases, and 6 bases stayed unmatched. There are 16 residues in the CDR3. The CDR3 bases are TGCGCCAGCAGCTTGGATGGGACTAGCAGTCACAATGAGCAGTTCTTC. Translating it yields CASSLDGTSSHNEQFF.

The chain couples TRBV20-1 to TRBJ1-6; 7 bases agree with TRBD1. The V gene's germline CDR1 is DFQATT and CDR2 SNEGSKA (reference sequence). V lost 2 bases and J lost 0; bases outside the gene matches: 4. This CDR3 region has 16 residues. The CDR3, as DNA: TGCAGTGCTAGACCCGGGACAGCCTCCTATAATTCACCCCTCCACTTT. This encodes CSARPGTASYNSPLHF.

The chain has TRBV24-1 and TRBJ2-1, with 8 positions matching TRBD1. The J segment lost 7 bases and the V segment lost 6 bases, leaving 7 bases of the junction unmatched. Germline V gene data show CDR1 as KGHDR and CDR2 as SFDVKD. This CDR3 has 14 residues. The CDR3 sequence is CATSPGQALNEQFF. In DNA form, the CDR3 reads TGTGCCACCAGTCCGGGACAGGCGTTGAATGAGCAGTTCTTC.

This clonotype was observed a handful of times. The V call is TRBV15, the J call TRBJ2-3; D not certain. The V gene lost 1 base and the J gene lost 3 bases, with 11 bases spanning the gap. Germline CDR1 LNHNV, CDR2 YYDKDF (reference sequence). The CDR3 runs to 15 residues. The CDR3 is CATSRGTLGTDTQYF. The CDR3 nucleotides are TGTGCCACCAGCAGAGGGACCCTGGGGACAGATACGCAGTATTTT.

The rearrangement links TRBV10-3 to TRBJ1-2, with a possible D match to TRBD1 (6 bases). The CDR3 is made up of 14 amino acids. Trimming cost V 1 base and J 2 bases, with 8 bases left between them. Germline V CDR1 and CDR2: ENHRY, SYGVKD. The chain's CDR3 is CAISEWTENYGYTF. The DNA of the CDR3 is TGTGCCATCAGTGAGTGGACAGAAAACTATGGCTACACCTTC.

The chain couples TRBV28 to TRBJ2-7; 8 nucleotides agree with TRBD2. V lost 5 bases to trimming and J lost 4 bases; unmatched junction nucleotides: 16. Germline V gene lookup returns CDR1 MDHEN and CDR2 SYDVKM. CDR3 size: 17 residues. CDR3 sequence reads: CASSPGASGSPEYEQYV. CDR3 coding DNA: TGTGCCAGCAGTCCCGGGGCTAGCGGGTCCCCGGAGTACGAGCAGTACGTC.

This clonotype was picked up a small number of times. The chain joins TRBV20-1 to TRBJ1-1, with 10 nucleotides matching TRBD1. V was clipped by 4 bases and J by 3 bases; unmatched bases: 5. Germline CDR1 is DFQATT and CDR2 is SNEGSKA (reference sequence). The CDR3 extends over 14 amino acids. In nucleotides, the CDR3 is TGCAGTGCTACCGGGACAGGGGATCACACTGAAGCTTTCTTT. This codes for CSATGTGDHTEAFF.

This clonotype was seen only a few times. The CDR3 DNA reads TGCAGCTTAAGCCTGGGGGGGAGGGAGACCCAGTACTTC. This codes for CSLSLGGRETQYF. V usage is TRBV20-1 and J usage is TRBJ2-5, with 7 bases matching TRBD2. CDR1 is DFQATT and CDR2 is SNEGSKA in the germline V gene (reference sequence). This CDR3 has 13 amino acids.

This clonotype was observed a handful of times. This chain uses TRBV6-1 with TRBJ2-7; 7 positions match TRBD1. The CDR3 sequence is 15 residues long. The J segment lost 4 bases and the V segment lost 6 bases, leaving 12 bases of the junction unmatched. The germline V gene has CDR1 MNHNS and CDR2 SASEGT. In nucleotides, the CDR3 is TGTGCCAGCAGCCCCAAGAGAGGGGGCGATTACGAGCAGTACTTC. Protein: CASSPKRGGDYEQYF.

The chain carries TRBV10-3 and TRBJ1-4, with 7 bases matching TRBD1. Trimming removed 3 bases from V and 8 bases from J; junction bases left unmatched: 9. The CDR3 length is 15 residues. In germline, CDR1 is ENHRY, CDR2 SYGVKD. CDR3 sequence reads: CAISDGGDSGEKLFF. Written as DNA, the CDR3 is TGTGCCATCAGTGACGGGGGGGACAGCGGGGAAAAACTGTTTTTT.

The CDR3 here is CSATGTAWNTEAFF. CDR3 nucleotide sequence: TGCAGTGCTACCGGGACAGCTTGGAACACTGAAGCTTTCTTT. The chain joins TRBV20-1 to TRBJ1-1, with 7 bases aligning to TRBD1. The ends lost 4 bases at V and 1 base at J; junction bases unmatched: 6. Germline V gene data show CDR1 as DFQATT and CDR2 as SNEGSKA (reference sequence). CDR3 size: 14 residues.

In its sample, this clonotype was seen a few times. CDR3 sequence reads: CASSLVWGSGGGNEQFF. CDR3 nucleotides: TGTGCCAGCAGCTTAGTGTGGGGGAGCGGGGGAGGGAATGAGCAGTTCTTC. The chain couples TRBV11-2 to TRBJ2-1; 8 nucleotides line up with TRBD2. J lost 7 bases, V lost 1 base, and 12 bases had no gene match. Germline CDR1 reads SGHAT; CDR2 reads FQNNGV. The CDR3 has 17 amino acids.

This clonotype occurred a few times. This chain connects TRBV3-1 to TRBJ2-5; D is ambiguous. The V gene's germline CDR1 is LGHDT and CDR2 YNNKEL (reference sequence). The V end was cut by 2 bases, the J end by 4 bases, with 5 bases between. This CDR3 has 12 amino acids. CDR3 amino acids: CASSQNGETQYF. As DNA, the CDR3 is TGTGCCAGCAGCCAAAATGGAGAGACCCAGTACTTC.

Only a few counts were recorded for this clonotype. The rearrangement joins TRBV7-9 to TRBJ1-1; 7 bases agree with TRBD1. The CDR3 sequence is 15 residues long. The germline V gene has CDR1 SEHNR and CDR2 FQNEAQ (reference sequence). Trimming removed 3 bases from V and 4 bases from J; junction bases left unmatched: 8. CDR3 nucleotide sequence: TGTGCCAGCAGCTTGGGGCAGGGGGGTGGCACTGAAGCTTTCTTT. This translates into CASSLGQGGGTEAFF.

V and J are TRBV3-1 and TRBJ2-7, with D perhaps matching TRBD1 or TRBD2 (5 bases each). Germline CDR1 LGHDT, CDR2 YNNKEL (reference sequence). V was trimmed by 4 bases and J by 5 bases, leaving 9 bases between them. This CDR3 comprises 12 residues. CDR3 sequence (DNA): TGTGCCAGCAGCCGAAGGGGAGACGAGCAGTACTTC. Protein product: CASSRRGDEQYF.